The sequence of this T cell receptor (beta chain) was determined in a study of cytomegalovirus exposure and HLA in healthy donors. Findings of the study overall: Presence/absence results assume similar sequencing depth per donor, which may not hold. In an earlier analysis, most TCR beta V segments were productive about 90% or about 30% of the time.

With regard to this clone: The antigen is unknown. Its ends do not fully match the called genes, so a read error is possible.

Both 60 Vbeta primers and 13 Jbeta primers went into the PCR. Repertoires were generated with immunoSEQ multiplex PCR, while TCRdb's copy carries only in-frame clones and drops some. The sample yields approximately 90,000 clones, approximately 76% seen once. The sample taken for sequencing was PBMCs. The TCR was taken from a male donor in good health and CMV-seronegative.

The CDR3 bases are TGTGCTAGCAGCTTTCGACAGGGCGGTGGAAACACCATATATTTT. This sequence encodes CASSFRQGGGNTIYF. The chain is built from TRBV7-7 and TRBJ1-3, with 7 bases lining up with TRBD1. The CDR3 is made up of 15 amino acids. Germline V gene data show CDR1 as SSHAT and CDR2 as FNYEAQ (reference sequence).